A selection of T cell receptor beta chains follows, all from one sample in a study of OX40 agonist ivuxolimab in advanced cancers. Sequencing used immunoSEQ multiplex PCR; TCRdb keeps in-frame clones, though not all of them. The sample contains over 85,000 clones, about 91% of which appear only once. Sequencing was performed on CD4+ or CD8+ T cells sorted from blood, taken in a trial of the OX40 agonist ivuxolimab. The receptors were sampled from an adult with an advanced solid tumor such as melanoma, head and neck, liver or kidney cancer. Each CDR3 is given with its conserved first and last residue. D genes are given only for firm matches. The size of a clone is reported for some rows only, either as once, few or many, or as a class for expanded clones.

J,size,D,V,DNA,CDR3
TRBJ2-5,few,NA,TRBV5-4,TGTGCCAGCAGCTTGGACCGCGCGGCTTTGGGGGAGACCCAGTACTTC,CASSLDRAALGETQYF
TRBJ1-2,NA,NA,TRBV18,TGTGCCAGCTCACAAGGGTATGGCTACACCTTC,CASSQGYGYTF
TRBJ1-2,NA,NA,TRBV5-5,TGTGCCAGCAGAAAACCGGACGGGTCCTATGGCTACACCTTC,CASRKPDGSYGYTF
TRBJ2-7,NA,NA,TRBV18,TGTGCCAGCTCACCGGCACCGGACGCGTCCTACGAGCAGTACTTC,CASSPAPDASYEQYF
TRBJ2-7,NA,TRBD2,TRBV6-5,TGTGCCAGCAGCCGGACTAGCGGAACCTACGAGCAGTACTTC,CASSRTSGTYEQYF
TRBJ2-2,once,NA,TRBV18,TGTGCCAGCTTGCCGAGGAACGGGGTTGGCACCGGGGAGCTGTTTTTT,CASLPRNGVGTGELFF
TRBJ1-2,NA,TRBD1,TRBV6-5,TGTGCCAGCAGTCACCGGGACAGGACCTATGGCTACACCTTC,CASSHRDRTYGYTF
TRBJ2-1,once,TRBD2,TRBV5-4,TGTGCCAGCAGCCTCGGACTAGCGGGAGGTGATGAGCAGTTCTTC,CASSLGLAGGDEQFF
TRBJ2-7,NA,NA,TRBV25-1,TGTGCCAGCAGTGGGCTGGTAGGGCCCTACGAGCAGTACTTC,CASSGLVGPYEQYF
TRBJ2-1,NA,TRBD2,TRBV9,TGTGCCAGCAGCGGGGGACTAGCGGCCAATGAGCAGTTCTTC,CASSGGLAANEQFF
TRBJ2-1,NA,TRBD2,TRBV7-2,TGTGCCAGCAGCCCCCGGACTAGCTCCAATGAGCAGTTCTTC,CASSPRTSSNEQFF
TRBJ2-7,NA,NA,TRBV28,TGTGCCAGCAGTTTACCGGGGTCGGTCTACGAGCAGTACTTC,CASSLPGSVYEQYF
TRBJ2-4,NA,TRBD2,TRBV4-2,TGTGCCAGCAGCCCCCATGGGGGGGAGGGAGTAGGAAACATTCAGTACTTC,CASSPHGGEGVGNIQYF
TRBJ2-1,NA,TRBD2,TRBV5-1,TGCGCCAGCGCCAGTGGACTAGCGGGAGACATTCAGTTCTTC,CASASGLAGDIQFF
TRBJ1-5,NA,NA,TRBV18,TGTGCCAGCTCCCCCTCGGTGGGAGATCAGCCCCAGCATTTT,CASSPSVGDQPQHF
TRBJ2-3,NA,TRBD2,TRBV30,TGTGCCTGGAGTAGACCGGGACTAGCGGGAATCACAGATACGCAGTATTTT,CAWSRPGLAGITDTQYF
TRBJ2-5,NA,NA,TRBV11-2,TGTGCCAGCACTCATAACATGAACGGGACCCAGTACTTC,CASTHNMNGTQYF
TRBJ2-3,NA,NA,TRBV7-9,TGTGCCAGCAGCTTAGGAACGGTTAGCACAGATACGCAGTATTTT,CASSLGTVSTDTQYF
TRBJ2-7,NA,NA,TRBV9,TGTGCCAGCAGCGTAGATCCGGGCGAAACGTACGAGCAGTACTTC,CASSVDPGETYEQYF
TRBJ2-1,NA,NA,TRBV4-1,TGCGCCAGCAGCCAAGAGGCTCGTGGGGGTGGGGATGAGCAGTTCTTC,CASSQEARGGGDEQFF
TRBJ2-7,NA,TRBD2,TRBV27,TGTGCCAGCAGTTCTCTAGGGACTAGGCTATCCTCCTACGAGCAGTACTTC,CASSSLGTRLSSYEQYF
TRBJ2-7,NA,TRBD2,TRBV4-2,TGTGCCAGCAGCCGAGGACTAGCGGGAGATGTCGAGCAGTACTTC,CASSRGLAGDVEQYF
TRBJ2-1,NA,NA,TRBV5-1,TGCGCCAGCAGCTTGAACGGAGGCTCCTACAATGAGCAGTTCTTC,CASSLNGGSYNEQFF
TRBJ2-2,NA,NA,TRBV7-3,TGTGCCAGCAGCCGAATAGGCAGCCCCCCCGGGGAGCTGTTTTTT,CASSRIGSPPGELFF
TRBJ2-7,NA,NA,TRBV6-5,TGTGCCAGCAGTTCCCCAGGCGGGCTTGCCCACGAGCAGTACTTC,CASSSPGGLAHEQYF
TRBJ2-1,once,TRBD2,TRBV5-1,TGCGCCAGCAGCTTGTCTAGCGGAGCCTACAATGAGCAGTTCTTC,CASSLSSGAYNEQFF
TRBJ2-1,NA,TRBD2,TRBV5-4,TGTGCCAGCAGCTTGGTAGCGGGAGGAGGCCATGAGCAGTTCTTC,CASSLVAGGGHEQFF
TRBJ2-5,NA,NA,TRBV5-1,TGCGCCAGCAGCTCTCAGGAGACCCAGTACTTC,CASSSQETQYF
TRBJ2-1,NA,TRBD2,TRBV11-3,TGTGCCAGCAGCCCGCAGGGACTAGCGGGCTTCAATGAGCAGTTCTTC,CASSPQGLAGFNEQFF
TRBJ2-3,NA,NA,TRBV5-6,TGTGCCAGCAGCTTGTTCGGCGGGTACACAGATACGCAGTATTTT,CASSLFGGYTDTQYF
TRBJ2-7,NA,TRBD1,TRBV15,TGTGCCACCAGCAGAGCGGACAGGTCCTACGAGCAGTACTTC,CATSRADRSYEQYF
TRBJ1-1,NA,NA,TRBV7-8,TGTGCCAGCAGCCGACAGCAGGGTATGAACACTGAAGCTTTCTTT,CASSRQQGMNTEAFF
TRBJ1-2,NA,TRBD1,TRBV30,TGTGCCTGGAGTGGAGGCAGGGGGCTTAATGGCTACACCTTC,CAWSGGRGLNGYTF
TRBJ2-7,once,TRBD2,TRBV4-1,TGCGCCAGCAGCCAAGTGGGCCGGGAGGGCGAGCAGTACTTC,CASSQVGREGEQYF
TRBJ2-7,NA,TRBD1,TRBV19,TGTGCCAGCCGGGACAGGCTATACGAGCAGTACTTC,CASRDRLYEQYF
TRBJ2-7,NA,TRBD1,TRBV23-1,TGCGCCAGCAGTCATGGGACAGGGTACTACGAGCAGTACTTC,CASSHGTGYYEQYF
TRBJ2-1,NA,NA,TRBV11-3,TGTGCCAGCAGCTCTAGATCGGGTGAGCAGTTCTTC,CASSSRSGEQFF
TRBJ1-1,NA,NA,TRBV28,TGTGCCAGCAGTTCAGGGGCCGCAGGGGCGGTCGTAGCTTTCTTT,CASSSGAAGAVVAFF
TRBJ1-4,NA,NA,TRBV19,TGTGCCAGTAACGAACGCATTGGTTCAACTAATGAAAAACTGTTTTTT,CASNERIGSTNEKLFF
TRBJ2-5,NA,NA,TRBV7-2,TGTACCAGCAGCTTGGGGCAGAAGGAGACCCAGTACTTC,CTSSLGQKETQYF
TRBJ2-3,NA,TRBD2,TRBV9,TGTGCCAGCAGCGGACTAGCGCCAAGCACAGATACGCAGTATTTT,CASSGLAPSTDTQYF
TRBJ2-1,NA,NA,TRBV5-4,TGTGCCAGCAGCTTGTATCCGAGCTCCTACAATGAGCAGTTCTTC,CASSLYPSSYNEQFF
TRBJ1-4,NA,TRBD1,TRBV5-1,TGCGCCAGCAGCAATGGACAGGGTCCACAATCGGGTGAAAAACTGTTTTTT,CASSNGQGPQSGEKLFF
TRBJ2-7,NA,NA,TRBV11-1,TGTGCCAGCAGCCCGTATATGTCACGGGAGCAGTACTTC,CASSPYMSREQYF
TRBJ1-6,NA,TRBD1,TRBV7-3,TGTGCCAGCAGCTACTCCGGGACAGGGACCTCACCCCTCCACTTT,CASSYSGTGTSPLHF